This TCR beta chain was recorded in a study of shared clonotypes between healthy human individuals. Germline V gene data show CDR1 as SGHAT and CDR2 as FQNNGV. The CDR3 has 19 residues. V gave up 3 bases and J gave up 4 bases; unmatched junction bases: 18. Sequencing was performed with immunoSEQ multiplex PCR; in TCRdb, only in-frame clones are kept and a portion is missing. This sample has about 2.4 million clones; 90% to 95% occur once, and the top ten carry 0.35% to 0.45%. This sequence joins TRBV11-2 and TRBJ2-5; 9 bases are a match to TRBD1. Sequencing was done on a sample of naive CD4+ T cells from PBMCs. Noted subset: CD45RA+ positively selected. This TCR was sampled from a man between 18 and 29 years old in good health. Some clones in this sample may be carry-over from other donors' samples. CDR3 nucleotide sequence: TGTGCCAGCAGCTTCCTAGAGTGGGGACAGGGTTTACCAAGAGAGACCCAGTACTTC. Its translation: CASSFLEWGQGLPRETQYF.